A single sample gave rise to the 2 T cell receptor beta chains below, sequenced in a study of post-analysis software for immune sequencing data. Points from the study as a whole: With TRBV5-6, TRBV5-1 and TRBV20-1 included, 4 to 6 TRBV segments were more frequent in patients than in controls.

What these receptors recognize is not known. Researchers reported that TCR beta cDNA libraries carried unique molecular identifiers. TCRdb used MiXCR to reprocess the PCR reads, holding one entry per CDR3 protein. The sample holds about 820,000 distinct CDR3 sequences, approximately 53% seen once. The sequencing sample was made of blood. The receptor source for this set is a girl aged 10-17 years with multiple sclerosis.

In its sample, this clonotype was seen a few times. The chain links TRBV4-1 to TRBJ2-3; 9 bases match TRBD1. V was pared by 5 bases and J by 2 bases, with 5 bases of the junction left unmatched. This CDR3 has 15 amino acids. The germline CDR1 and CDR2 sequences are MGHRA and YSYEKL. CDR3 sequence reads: CASSFRTGDTDTQYF. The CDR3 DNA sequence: TGCGCCAGCAGCTTTCGGACAGGGGACACAGATACGCAGTATTTT.

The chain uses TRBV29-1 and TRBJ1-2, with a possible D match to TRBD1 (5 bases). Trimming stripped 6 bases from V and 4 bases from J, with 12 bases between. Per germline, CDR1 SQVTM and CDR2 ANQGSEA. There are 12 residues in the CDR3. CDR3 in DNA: TGCAGCGTCCCACAGGTTCCCTATGGCTACACCTTC. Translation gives CSVPQVPYGYTF.